This record looks at one T cell receptor (beta chain) sequence and its context. Its antigen remains undetermined. The input lacks base qualities; no much larger clone sits a single base away. The cohort consisted of some 730 healthy bone marrow donors. At the time of sampling, all cohort members were nominally healthy, though unrecorded immune exposures were likely present. The donor was CMV seronegative and was included in the group of approximately 350 seronegative cohort members. A peripheral blood sample was provided by each donor, and peripheral blood mononuclear cells were used for TCR beta sequencing. Genomic DNA was extracted from the blood cell samples with the Qiagen DNeasy Blood Extraction Kit. From its cysteine to its phenylalanine, the CDR3 spans 16 amino acids. Only the CDR3 DNA stays, 48 bases, in frame from base 1. Between the V and J ends, shortened by 4 bases and 4 bases respectively, the junction contains 16 bases. In the germline V gene, CDR1 corresponds to SGHAT and CDR2 to FQNNGV.

The data were obtained in a study of cytomegalovirus exposure and HLA in healthy donors (dated by TCRdb to between 2016 and 2019). Study-level background: According to an earlier analysis of several hundred of the donors, about 170 million T cells yielded 90 million to 130 million unique TCR beta sequences and less than 300 Gb of sequence data. Among roughly 370 genotyped donors of the cohort, an average of approximately 240,000 unique TCR beta nucleotide sequences were sequenced per donor, around 20% of them non-productive. Among the roughly 400 genotyped donors, approximately 81% belonged to the genetic ancestry cluster associated with self-reported Caucasian donors. An early release covering over 500 HLA-typed donors comprised about 290 gigabases of sequencing data and roughly 86 million unique TCR sequences. Rather than using new phenotypic data, the later analysis identified candidate immune exposures from TCR beta sequences and from how often those sequences occurred across donors. Every repertoire in the discovery cohort had been generated on one and the same sequencing platform. Besides the first cohort of around 700 subjects, a separate validation cohort made up of about 120 different subjects was used. A later genetic analysis took genome-wide SNP genotypes for about 65% of the 666 donors and used that subset as a discovery cohort. The study profiled the T cell repertoires of 500 to 800 subjects by immunosequencing and related them to cytomegalovirus serostatus. Class I and class II HLA loci were covered by the typing at four-digit resolution. To study patterns of TCR occurrence, a later analysis re-analyzed previously published TCR beta repertoires from 666 donors and added high-resolution HLA genotyping. The number of typed donors differed by locus: roughly 629-630 for A, B, C, DRB1 and DQB1; roughly 510 for DQA1; fewer than 610 for DPA1; and 450 to 480 for DPB1. To decide whether each TCR beta V gene segment behaved as functional or pseudogenic, an earlier analysis of over 500 of the donors relied on high-throughput TCR beta sequencing. Roughly 5 DR-DQ haplotypes were treated as single units for association and clustering because of strong linkage in the cohort. High-throughput TCR immunosequencing, statistical association of individual TCRs with disease status, and machine learning were combined to predict cytomegalovirus infection status. The aim of the study was to test whether cataloging public T cell receptors could identify signatures of past pathogen exposure. Donor age, sex, ethnicity and CMV serostatus were compiled alongside the repertoire data.

The library relied on the immunoSEQ multiplex PCR assay. A mixture of 60 forward primers for TCR Vbeta segments and 13 reverse primers for TCR Jbeta segments was used in the multiplex PCR. The CDR3 region of rearranged TCR beta genes was amplified from genomic DNA by a multiplex PCR assay. The amplified TCR beta libraries were sequenced on the Illumina HiSeq System as 87-base-pair reads. The original methods were these. Across the 500 to 850 repertoires, a later analysis counted tens of millions of unique TCR beta chains, roughly 11 million of which were shared by at least two donors. Raw reads were error-corrected and collapsed into unique sequences with a nearest-neighbor algorithm that merged closely related sequences to remove PCR and sequencing errors. V, D and J gene segments were assigned by aligning CDR3 sequences to IMGT reference sequences. For a sequence to be retained, a match of at least six nucleotides was required to both a V gene segment and a J gene segment. Rearrangements were called productive when the CDR3 lacked stop codons and stayed in frame with V and J; all others were non-productive. Following IMGT convention, CDR3 was defined as the stretch from the second conserved V-encoded cysteine up to the conserved J-encoded phenylalanine. The earlier analysis of 550 to 650 of the donors excluded any sequence lacking an unambiguous match to a single V gene segment. An earlier analysis of fewer than 750 of the donors classified V segments as functional when productive rearrangements were above 56.7% and as segregating when the standard deviation between donors was above 5%. A statistical classification framework was built to diagnose cytomegalovirus status from the catalog of TCR beta chain sequences. In a later analysis, V and J genes were assigned by comparing TCR nucleotide sequences against IMGT/GENE-DB human TR gene sequences. A later analysis assigned CDR3 sequences and most-parsimonious VDJ recombination scenarios with the TCRdist pipeline. In a later analysis, each TCR beta chain was defined by its CDR3 amino acid sequence together with its V-gene family, and reads without a unique V-gene family were excluded. As a way to deal with suspected cross-contamination and a sequencing artifact, a later analysis dropped over 550 nucleotide sequences that were highly shared and had low generation probability. For each public chain, a later analysis derived a clonal expansion index from normalized ranks of inferred template counts within each repertoire. In a later analysis, generation probabilities were computed with a VDJ recombination model fitted to out-of-frame rearrangements, and the resulting probabilities were checked against IGoR. A later analysis scored TCR-TCR, TCR-HLA and TCR-CMV co-occurrence with hypergeometric tests, applying a repertoire-size bias correction to TCR pairs. To estimate false discovery rates, a later analysis permuted the HLA or CMV assignments 20 times. In a later analysis, co-occurring TCRs were grouped using DBSCAN, and TCRdist sequence similarity was added for clustering within HLA-allele-positive subsets. For co-occurrence clustering, repertoires with fewer than 30,000 or more than 120,000 public chains were excluded, along with roughly five repertoires with anomalous nucleotide sharing. TCRdb retrieved this table from immuneACCESS and kept in-frame rearrangements only. Not all clones are present; in checked studies, unresolved V genes account for under half, and no reason is known for the remainder. The V and J calls and clone size come from that table; D and trimming were worked out from the DNA. The sample data list more than 45,000 clones, and 82% of these were observed just once. Of the sample, 2.5% to 3.5% falls within the top ten clones.

What the study reported, not specific to this receptor: Strong co-occurrence of HLA alleles, especially DR and DQ, made assigning TCR associations to individual alleles difficult. Because the 87-base-pair reads could not distinguish some IMGT-functional V segments, including TRBV6-2 and TRBV6-3, those segments were excluded. This cohort had only TCR beta chains sequenced, and the lack of alpha or paired-chain data limited which features could be detected. Fewer than 20 rarely observed V segments, including chromosome 9 orphons, were excluded from the earlier analysis of approximately 600 of the donors because counts were too low. The study listed 164 TCR beta chains as associated with cytomegalovirus. In both the original and validation cohorts, the classifier was reported to diagnose cytomegalovirus status with high specificity and sensitivity. In a later genetic analysis, fewer N-insertions in productive TCRs were reported among donors in an Asian-associated ancestry cluster than the roughly 710-donor mean. According to a later analysis, parvovirus B19, influenza, CMV and Epstein-Barr virus appeared linked to several top co-occurrence clusters. A group of highly shared sequence variants was considered likely to be a technical artifact of the sequencing pipeline. The authors suggested that the approach could potentially be generalized to other disease states and immunological phenotypes. CMV serostatus was the only immune exposure information available for the cohort. In a later genetic analysis, a missense DCLRE1C variant was associated with V-gene and J-gene trimming of TCR beta chains, and the association was replicated in an independent cohort. In a later analysis, most CMV-associated TCR beta chains were found to appear HLA-restricted, with HLA associations seemingly driven largely by CMV exposure. Linkage disequilibrium might explain the correlated functional status among segregating V segments, but an unknown experimental factor could not be ruled out. A further reported finding was that TCR beta sequences accurately predicted the HLA-A and HLA-B alleles for most subjects in the first cohort. Because some donors lacked HLA typing at each locus, the association tests relied only on the typed subset. In a later analysis, HLA-associated TCR beta chains showed more clonal expansion and lower generation probabilities than non-associated chains that were equally common. Roughly uniform sequencing depth across donors was assumed in presence/absence analyses, although this assumption may not hold. A few of the identified cytomegalovirus-associated TCR beta chains were confirmed in vitro to be specific for cytomegalovirus antigens. In a later analysis, TCR association rates were found to vary across HLA loci, with the most associated TCRs seen for DRB1 alleles and the fewest for HLA-C alleles. A later analysis associated about 17,000 TCR beta sequences with specific HLA alleles at a false discovery rate of 0.05. Across donors, most TCR sequences were observed very rarely, whereas some public TCRs were present in many individuals. In an earlier analysis of more than 500 of the donors, most TCR beta V segments appeared in productive rearrangements about 90% or about 30% of the time, broadly matching IMGT annotations.

Sequencing used PBMCs. Recombination joined TRBV11-2 with TRBJ2-2; perhaps TRBD1 is the D gene, with 5 bases matching. This TCR derives from a middle-aged man in good health and CMV-seronegative. Here is the DNA: TGTGCCAGCAGCTCATTATCAGGGCGGTTCACCGGGGAGCTGTTTTTT. The resulting protein is CASSSLSGRFTGELFF.